Here is one TCR beta chain with its context. The CDR3 runs to 17 residues. Trimming removed 1 base at V and 2 bases at J, with 12 bases between. In germline, CDR1 is SGHTA, CDR2 FQGNSA. This record belongs to a study of blood T cell repertoires in COVID-19. Study overall: Both acute and convalescent COVID-19 samples were obtained from the United States, Italy and Spain. PBMCs, B-cell-depleted T cells, or T cells provided the cDNA or gDNA that made up the material.

Authors' analysis steps: By means of reference gene primer amplification, nucleated cell counts were estimated. Generated by immunoSEQ multiplex PCR, the TCRdb table keeps only in-frame clones and is missing some. V and J calls and clone size are as listed in that table; D and trimming were resolved from the DNA. The table records 95,000 to 150,000 clones, 88% of them present only once. What was sequenced was peripheral blood. The chain joins TRBV7-2 to TRBJ1-6, with D perhaps TRBD1 (5 bases). This clonotype was sampled from a human donor in a cohort sampled during active COVID-19. Here the CDR3 reads CASSLVGPRTYNSPLHF. The DNA of the CDR3 is TGTGCCAGCAGCTTAGTGGGGCCCCGAACCTATAATTCACCCCTCCACTTT.